The sequence of this T cell receptor (beta chain) was determined in a study of blood T cell repertoires in COVID-19. As for the study in general: There were acute and convalescent COVID-19 samples, and they came from the United States, Italy and Spain. PBMCs, B-cell-depleted T cells, or T cells provided the cDNA or gDNA that made up the material.

In the original workflow: Amplifying reference gene primers gave estimates of nucleated cell counts. Using immunoSEQ multiplex PCR, the repertoire was profiled, and TCRdb retains in-frame clones only, with some absent. The V and J calls and the clone size are those of that table, but D and trimming were determined from the DNA. The data hold about 190,000 clones, with 75% to 90% observed a single time. Germline CDR1 is MNHEY and CDR2 is SVGEGT. J gave up 4 bases and V 0 bases, and 16 bases lay outside the gene matches. This CDR3 is 19 amino acids long. This receptor was taken from a man in his forties or fifties with acute or convalescent COVID-19. The genes are TRBV6-2 or TRBV6-3 and TRBJ2-5; 8 positions match TRBD1. Specimen: peripheral blood. CDR3 bases: TGTGCCAGCAGTTACTCGACAGCAACCGGGACAGGTTTCGGAGAGACCCAGTACTTC. Amino acid sequence: CASSYSTATGTGFGETQYF.